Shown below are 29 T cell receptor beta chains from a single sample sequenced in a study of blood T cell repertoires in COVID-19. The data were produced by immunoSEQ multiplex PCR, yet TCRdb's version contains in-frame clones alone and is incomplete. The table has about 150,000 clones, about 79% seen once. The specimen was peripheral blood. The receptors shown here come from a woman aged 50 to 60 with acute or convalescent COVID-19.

The CDR3 DNA is TGCGCCAGCAGCTTGGGGATAGCCCAGGAGACCCAGTACTTC. Translating it yields CASSLGIAQETQYF. The genes are TRBV5-1 and TRBJ2-5, with D hard to call. Germline values: CDR1 SGHRS, CDR2 YFSETQ. V was shortened by 0 bases and J by 5 bases, with 11 bases between the two germline ends. The CDR3 loop spans 14 amino acids.

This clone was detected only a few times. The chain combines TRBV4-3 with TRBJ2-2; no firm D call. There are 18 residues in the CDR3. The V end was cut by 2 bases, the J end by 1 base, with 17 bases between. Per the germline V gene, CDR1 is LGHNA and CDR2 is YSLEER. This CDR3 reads CASSQLPPFAGNTGELFF. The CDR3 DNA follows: TGCGCCAGCAGCCAACTACCCCCGTTTGCAGGGAACACCGGGGAGCTGTTTTTT.

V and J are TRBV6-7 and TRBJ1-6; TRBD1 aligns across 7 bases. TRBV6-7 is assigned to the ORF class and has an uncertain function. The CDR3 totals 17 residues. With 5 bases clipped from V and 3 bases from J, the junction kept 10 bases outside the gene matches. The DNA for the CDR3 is TGTGCCAGCAGTCTCACCCGGGACAGCCTCTATAATTCACCCCTCCACTTT. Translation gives CASSLTRDSLYNSPLHF.

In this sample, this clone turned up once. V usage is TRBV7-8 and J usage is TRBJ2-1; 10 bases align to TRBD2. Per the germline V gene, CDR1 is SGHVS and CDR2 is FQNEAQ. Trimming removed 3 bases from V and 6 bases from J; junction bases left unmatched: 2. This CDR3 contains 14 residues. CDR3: CASSFSGGPNEQFF. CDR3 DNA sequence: TGTGCCAGCAGCTTTAGCGGGGGGCCCAATGAGCAGTTCTTC.

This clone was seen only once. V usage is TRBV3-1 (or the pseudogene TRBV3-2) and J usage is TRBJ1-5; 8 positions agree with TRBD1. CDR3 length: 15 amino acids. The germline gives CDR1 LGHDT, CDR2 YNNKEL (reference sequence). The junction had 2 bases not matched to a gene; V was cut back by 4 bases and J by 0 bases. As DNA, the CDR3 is TGTGCCAGCAGCCCGACAGGGGCTAGCAATCAGCCCCAGCATTTT. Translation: CASSPTGASNQPQHF.

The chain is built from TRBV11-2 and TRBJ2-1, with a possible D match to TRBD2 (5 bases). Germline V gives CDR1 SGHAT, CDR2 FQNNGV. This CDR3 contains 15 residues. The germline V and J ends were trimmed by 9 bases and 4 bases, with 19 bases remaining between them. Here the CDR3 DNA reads TGTGCCAGTACCCGGGAACTAATGGGTTACAATGAGCAGTTCTTC. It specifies CASTRELMGYNEQFF. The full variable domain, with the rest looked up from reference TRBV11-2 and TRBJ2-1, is EAGVAQSPRYKIIEKRQSVAFWCNPISGHATLYWYQQILGQGPKLLIQFQNNGVVDDSQLPKDRFSAERLKGVDSTLKIQPAKLEDSAVYLCASTRELMGYNEQFFGPGTRLTVL.

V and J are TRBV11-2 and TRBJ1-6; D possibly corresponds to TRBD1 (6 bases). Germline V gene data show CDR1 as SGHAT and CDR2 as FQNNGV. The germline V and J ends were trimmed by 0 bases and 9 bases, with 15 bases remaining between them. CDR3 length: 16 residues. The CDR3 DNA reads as TGTGCCAGCAGCTTAGATAGGGGGACGCGGAGTTCACCCCTCCACTTT. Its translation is CASSLDRGTRSSPLHF.

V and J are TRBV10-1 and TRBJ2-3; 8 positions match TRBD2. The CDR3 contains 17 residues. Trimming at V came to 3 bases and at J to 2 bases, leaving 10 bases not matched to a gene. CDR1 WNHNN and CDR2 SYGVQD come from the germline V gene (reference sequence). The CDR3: CASSECIAGYITDTQYF. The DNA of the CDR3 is TGCGCCAGCAGTGAATGTATAGCGGGATATATCACAGATACGCAGTATTTT.

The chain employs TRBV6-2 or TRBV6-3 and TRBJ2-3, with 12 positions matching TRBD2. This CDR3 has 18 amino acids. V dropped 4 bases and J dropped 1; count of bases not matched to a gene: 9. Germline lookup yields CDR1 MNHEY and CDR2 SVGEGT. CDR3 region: CASSSPSGTSGRTDTQYF. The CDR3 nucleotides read TGTGCCAGCAGTTCCCCCTCCGGGACTAGCGGGCGCACAGATACGCAGTATTTT.

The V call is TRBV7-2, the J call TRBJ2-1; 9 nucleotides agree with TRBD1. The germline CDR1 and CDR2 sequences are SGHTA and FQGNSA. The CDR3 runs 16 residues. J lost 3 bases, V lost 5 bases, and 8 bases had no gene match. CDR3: CASSPAVGQGYNEQFF. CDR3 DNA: TGTGCCAGCAGCCCGGCCGTGGGACAGGGCTACAATGAGCAGTTCTTC.

CDR3 coding DNA: TGTGCCAGCAGCCACTCCAGGGTCTGGAACTATGGCTACACCTTC. Its protein is CASSHSRVWNYGYTF. The chain couples TRBV7-2 to TRBJ1-2; D may be TRBD1 (5 bases). The CDR3 is made up of 15 amino acids. Trimming pared 5 bases from V and 2 bases from J, leaving 15 bases between. The germline CDR1 and CDR2 sequences are SGHTA and FQGNSA.

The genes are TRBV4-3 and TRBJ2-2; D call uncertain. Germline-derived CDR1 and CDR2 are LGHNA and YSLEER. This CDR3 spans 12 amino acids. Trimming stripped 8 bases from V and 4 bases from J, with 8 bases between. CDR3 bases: TGCGCCAGCTCCCACGGCACCGGGGAGCTGTTTTTT. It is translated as CASSHGTGELFF.

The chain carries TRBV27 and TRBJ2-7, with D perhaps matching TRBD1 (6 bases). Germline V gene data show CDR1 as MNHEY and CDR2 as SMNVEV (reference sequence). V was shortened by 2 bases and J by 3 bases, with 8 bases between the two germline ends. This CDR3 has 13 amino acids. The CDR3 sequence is CASSLGDNYEQYF. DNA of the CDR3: TGTGCCAGCAGTTTAGGGGACAACTACGAGCAGTACTTC.

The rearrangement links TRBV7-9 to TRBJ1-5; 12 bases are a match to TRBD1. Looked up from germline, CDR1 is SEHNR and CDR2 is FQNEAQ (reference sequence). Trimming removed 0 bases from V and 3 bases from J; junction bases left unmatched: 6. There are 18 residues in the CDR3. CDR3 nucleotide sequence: TGTGCCAGCAGCTTAGCCGGGACAGGGGGCGTTTTCAATCAGCCCCAGCATTTT. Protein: CASSLAGTGGVFNQPQHF.

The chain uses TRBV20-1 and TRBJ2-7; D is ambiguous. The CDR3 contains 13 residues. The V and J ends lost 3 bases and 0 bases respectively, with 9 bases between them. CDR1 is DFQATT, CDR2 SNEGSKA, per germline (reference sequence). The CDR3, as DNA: TGCAGTGCTAGTTTTGAGAGCTCCTACGAGCAGTACTTC. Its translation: CSASFESSYEQYF.

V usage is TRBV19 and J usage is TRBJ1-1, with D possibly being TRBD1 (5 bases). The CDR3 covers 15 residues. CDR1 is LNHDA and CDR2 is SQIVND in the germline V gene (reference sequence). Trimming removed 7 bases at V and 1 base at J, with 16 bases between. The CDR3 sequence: CASNTGLGSNTEAFF. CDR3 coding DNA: TGTGCCAGTAATACAGGCCTAGGATCGAACACTGAAGCTTTCTTT.

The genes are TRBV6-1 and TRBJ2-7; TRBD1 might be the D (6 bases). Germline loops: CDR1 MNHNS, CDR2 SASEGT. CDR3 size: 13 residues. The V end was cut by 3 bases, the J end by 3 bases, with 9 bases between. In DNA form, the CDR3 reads TGTGCCAGCAGTGAGATACAGGGCTACGAGCAGTACTTC. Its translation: CASSEIQGYEQYF.

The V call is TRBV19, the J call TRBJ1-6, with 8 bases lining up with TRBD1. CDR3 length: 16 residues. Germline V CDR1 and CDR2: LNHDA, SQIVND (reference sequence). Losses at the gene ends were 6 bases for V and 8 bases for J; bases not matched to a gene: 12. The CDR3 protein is CASRPRSGQVYSPLHF. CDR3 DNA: TGTGCCAGTAGACCGAGGTCGGGACAGGTATATTCACCCCTCCACTTT.

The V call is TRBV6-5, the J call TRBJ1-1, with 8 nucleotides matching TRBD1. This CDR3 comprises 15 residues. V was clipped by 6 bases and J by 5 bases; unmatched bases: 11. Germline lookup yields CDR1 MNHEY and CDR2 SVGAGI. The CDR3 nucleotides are TGTGCCAGCAGACCCCAGGGGGCATTGGGGACTGAAGCTTTCTTT. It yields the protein CASRPQGALGTEAFF.

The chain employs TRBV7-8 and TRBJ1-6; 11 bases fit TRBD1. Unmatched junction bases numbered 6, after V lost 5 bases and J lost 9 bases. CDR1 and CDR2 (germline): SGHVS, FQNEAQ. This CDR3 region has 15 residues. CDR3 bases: TGTGCCAGCAGCCGCTGGGGACAGGGGGGTTCACCCCTCCACTTT. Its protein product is CASSRWGQGGSPLHF.

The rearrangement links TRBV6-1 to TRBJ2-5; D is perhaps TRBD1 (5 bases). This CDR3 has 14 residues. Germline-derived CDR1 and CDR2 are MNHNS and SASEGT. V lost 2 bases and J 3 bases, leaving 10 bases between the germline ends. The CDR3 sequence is CASSESAGKETQYF. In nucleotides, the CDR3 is TGTGCCAGCAGTGAATCGGCAGGGAAAGAGACCCAGTACTTC.

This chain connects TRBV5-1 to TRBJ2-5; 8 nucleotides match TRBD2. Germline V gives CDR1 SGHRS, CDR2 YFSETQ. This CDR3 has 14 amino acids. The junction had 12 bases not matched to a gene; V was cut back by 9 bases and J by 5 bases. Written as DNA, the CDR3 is TGCGCCACCTCAGGGACGACTAGCGTGGAGACCCAGTACTTC. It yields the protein CATSGTTSVETQYF.

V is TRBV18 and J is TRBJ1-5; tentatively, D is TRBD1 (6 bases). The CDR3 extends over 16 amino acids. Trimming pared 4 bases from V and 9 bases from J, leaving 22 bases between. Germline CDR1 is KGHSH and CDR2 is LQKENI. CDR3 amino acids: CASSLGTGQRGPPQHF. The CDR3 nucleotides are TGTGCCAGCTCACTAGGTACAGGACAGCGGGGTCCGCCCCAGCATTTT.

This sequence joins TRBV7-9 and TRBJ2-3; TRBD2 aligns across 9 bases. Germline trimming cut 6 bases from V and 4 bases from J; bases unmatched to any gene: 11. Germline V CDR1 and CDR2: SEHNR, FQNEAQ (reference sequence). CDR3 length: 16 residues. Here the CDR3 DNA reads TGTGCCAGCAGTGGCTCTGGCGGGAGGGCCGCAGATACGCAGTATTTT. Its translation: CASSGSGGRAADTQYF.

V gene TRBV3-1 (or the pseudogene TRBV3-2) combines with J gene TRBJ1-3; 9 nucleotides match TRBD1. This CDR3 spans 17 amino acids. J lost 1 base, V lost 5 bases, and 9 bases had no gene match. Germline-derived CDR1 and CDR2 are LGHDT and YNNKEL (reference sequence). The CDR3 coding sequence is TGTGCCAGCAGCAATCCCGGGACAGGGTTGTCTGGAAACACCATATATTTT. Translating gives CASSNPGTGLSGNTIYF.

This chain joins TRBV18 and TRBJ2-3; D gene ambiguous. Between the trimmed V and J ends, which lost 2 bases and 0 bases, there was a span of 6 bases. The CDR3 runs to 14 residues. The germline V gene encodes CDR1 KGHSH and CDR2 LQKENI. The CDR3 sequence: CASSPDISTDTQYF. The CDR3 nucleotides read TGTGCCAGCTCACCAGACATAAGCACAGATACGCAGTATTTT.

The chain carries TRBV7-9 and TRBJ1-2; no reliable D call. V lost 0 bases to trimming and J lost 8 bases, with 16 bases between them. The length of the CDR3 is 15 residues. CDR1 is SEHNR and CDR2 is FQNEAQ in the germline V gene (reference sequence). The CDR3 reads CASSLARNGLDGYTF. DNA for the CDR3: TGTGCCAGCAGCTTAGCGAGGAACGGCCTCGACGGCTACACCTTC.

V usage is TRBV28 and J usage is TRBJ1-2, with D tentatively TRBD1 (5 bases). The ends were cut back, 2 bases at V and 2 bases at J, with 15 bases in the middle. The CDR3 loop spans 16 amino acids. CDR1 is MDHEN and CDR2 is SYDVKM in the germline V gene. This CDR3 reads CASSLKSAGNNYGYTF. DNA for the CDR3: TGTGCCAGCAGTTTAAAATCCGCAGGGAACAACTATGGCTACACCTTC.

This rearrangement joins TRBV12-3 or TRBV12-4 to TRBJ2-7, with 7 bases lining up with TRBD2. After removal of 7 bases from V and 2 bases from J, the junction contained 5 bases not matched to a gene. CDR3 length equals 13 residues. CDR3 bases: TGTGCCAGCAAAAACGGGGGGACCTACGAGCAGTACTTC. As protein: CASKNGGTYEQYF.